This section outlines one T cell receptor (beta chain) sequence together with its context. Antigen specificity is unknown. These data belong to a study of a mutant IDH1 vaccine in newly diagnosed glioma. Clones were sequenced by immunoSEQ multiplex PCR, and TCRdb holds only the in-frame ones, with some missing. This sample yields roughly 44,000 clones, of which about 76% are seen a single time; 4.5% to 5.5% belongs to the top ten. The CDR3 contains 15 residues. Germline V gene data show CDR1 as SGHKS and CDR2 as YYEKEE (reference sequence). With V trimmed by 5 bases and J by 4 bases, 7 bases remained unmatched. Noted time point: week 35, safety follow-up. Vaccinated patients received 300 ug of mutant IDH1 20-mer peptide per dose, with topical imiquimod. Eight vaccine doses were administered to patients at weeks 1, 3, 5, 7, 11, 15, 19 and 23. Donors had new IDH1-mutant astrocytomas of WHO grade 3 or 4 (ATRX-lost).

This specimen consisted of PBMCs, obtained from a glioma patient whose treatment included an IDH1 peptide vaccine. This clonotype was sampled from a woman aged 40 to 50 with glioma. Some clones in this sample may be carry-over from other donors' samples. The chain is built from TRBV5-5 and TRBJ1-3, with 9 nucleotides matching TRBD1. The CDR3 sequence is CASRLRTGDGNTIYF. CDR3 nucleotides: TGTGCCAGCAGATTGCGGACAGGGGACGGAAACACCATATATTTT.